The clone carrying this T cell receptor (beta chain) was picked up one time. Its antigen is currently unknown. The data were taken from a study of T cell responses to AZD1222 COVID-19 vaccine. The assay was immunoSEQ multiplex PCR, and TCRdb's table has in-frame clones only and misses some. Found here are under 200,000 clones, 80% to 95% of them singletons; the top ten hold 1% to 1.5%. The CDR3 length is 16 residues. Looked up from germline, CDR1 is SGHVS and CDR2 is FQNEAQ. Between the trimmed V and J ends, which lost 2 bases and 4 bases, there was a span of 17 bases. Study findings and constraints: It was only a handful of AZD1222 recipients who were seropositive at baseline. Donor demographics were predominantly white British with a female majority; clonal diversity may be underestimated. At 160-218 and 743-854, vaccine-associated CD4 TCRs were dominant, and they spanned spike. Only after the peak T cell response were repertoires sampled.

The receptor comes from an adult in good health. This material consisted of peripheral blood, taken on day 0 of AZD1222 vaccination. The V and J genes are TRBV7-8 and TRBJ1-1, with no clear D. The CDR3 DNA sequence: TGTGCCAGCAGCTTACTCGGTGGTGGCAGAACCACTGAAGCTTTCTTT. Its translation: CASSLLGGGRTTEAFF.